This T cell receptor (beta chain) originates from a study of CD8 T cells in Susac syndrome. The RNA, roughly 0.5 to 1 ug, was put through reverse transcription using random hexamers. TCRdb itself ran the immunoSEQ multiplex PCR reads through MiXCR, one entry per CDR3 protein. The profile covers roughly 80,000 distinct CDR3 sequences, with about 92% appearing a single time and about 0.52% taken by the ten largest. This CDR3 has 13 residues. The V end lost 8 bases, the J end lost 6 bases, and 11 bases lay between the germline ends. The germline V gene has CDR1 SNHLY and CDR2 FYNNEI. The specimen sequenced was CD4+ T cells from PBMCs. J is TRBJ1-6 and V is TRBV2; no reliable D call. The TCR sequence derives from a human donor with Susac syndrome. In DNA, the CDR3 is TGTGCCAGCGACTCCTCCAGTAATTCACCCCTCCACTTT. Its protein is CASDSSSNSPLHF.